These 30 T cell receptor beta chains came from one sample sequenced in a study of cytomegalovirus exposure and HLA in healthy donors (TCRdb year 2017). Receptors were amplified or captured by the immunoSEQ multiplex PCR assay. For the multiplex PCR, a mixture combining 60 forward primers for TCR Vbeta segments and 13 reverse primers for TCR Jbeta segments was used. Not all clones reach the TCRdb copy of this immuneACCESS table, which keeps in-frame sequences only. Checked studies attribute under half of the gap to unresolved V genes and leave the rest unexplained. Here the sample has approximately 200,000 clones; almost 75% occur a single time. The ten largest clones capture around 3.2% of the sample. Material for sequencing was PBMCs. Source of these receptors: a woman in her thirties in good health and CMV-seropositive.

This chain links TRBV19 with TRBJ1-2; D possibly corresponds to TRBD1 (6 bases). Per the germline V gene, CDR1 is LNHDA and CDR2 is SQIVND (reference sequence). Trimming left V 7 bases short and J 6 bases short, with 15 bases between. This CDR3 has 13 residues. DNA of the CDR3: TGTGCCAGTACCAAAACAGGGCTGGATGGCTACACCTTC. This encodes CASTKTGLDGYTF.

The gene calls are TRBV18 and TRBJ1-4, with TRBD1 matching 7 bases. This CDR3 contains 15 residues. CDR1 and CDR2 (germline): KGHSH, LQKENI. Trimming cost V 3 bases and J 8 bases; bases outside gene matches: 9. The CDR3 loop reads CASSPADRVKEKLFF. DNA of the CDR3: TGTGCCAGCTCACCGGCTGACAGGGTGAAAGAAAAACTGTTTTTT.

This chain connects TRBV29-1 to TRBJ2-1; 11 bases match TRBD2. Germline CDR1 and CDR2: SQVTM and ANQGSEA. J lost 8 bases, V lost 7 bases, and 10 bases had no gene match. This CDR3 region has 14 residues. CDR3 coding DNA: TGCAGCGCCCCACGACTAGCGGGATTGGATGAGCAGTTCTTC. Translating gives CSAPRLAGLDEQFF.

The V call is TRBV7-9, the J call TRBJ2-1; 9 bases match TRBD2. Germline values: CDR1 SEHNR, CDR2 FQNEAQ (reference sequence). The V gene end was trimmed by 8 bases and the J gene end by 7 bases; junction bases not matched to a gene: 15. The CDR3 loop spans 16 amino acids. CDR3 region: CASGGGRGRAGNEQFF. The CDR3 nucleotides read TGTGCCAGCGGCGGGGGCCGCGGGAGGGCCGGAAATGAGCAGTTCTTC.

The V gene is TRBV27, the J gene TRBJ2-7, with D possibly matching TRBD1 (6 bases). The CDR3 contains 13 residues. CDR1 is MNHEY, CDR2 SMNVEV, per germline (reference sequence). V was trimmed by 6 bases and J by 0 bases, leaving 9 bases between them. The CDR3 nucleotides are TGTGCCAGCAGGCTGGACAGCTCCTACGAGCAGTACTTC. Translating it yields CASRLDSSYEQYF.

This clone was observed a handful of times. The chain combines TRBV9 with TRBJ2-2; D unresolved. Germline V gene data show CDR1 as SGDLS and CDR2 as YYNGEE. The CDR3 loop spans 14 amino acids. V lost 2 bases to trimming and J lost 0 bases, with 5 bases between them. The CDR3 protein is CASSVAPNTGELFF. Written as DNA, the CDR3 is TGTGCCAGCAGCGTGGCTCCGAACACCGGGGAGCTGTTTTTT.

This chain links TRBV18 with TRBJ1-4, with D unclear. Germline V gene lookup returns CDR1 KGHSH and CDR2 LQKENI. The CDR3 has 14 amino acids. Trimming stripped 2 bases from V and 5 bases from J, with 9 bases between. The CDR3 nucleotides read TGTGCCAGCTCACCATCAAGTCGGAATGAAAAACTGTTTTTT. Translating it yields CASSPSSRNEKLFF.

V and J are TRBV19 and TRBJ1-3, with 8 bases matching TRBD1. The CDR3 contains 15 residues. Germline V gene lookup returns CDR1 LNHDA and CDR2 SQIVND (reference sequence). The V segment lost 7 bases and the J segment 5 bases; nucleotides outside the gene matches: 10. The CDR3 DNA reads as TGTGCCAGTAATCGCCAGACAGGGGCGAGAAACACCATATATTTT. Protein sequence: CASNRQTGARNTIYF.

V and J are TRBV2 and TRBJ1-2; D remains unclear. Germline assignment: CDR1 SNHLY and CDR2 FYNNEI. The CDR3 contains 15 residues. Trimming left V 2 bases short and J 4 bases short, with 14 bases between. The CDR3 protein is CASSETLNDIYGYTF. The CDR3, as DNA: TGTGCCAGCAGTGAAACGCTCAACGACATCTATGGCTACACCTTC. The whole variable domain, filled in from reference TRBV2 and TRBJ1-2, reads EPEVTQTPSHQVTQMGQEVILRCVPISNHLYFYWYRQILGQKVEFLVSFYNNEISEKSEIFDDQFSVERPDGSNFTLKIRSTKLEDSAMYFCASSETLNDIYGYTFGSGTRLTVV.

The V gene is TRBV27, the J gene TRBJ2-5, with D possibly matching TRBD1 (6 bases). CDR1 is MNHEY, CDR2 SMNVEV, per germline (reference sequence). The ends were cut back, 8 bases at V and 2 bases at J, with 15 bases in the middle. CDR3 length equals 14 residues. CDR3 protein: CASAKGDQQETQYF. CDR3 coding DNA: TGTGCCAGCGCGAAGGGGGACCAACAAGAGACCCAGTACTTC.

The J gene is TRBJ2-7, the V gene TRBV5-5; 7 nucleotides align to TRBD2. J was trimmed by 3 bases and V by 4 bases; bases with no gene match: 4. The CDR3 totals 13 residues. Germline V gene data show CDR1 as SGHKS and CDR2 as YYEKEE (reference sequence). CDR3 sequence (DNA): TGTGCCAGCAGCCTAGGACTAGACTACGAGCAGTACTTC. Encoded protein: CASSLGLDYEQYF.

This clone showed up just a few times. The CDR3, as DNA: TGTGCCAGCAGTTACTCCGCCAGCGGGGAGCAGTACTTC. Protein: CASSYSASGEQYF. The J gene is TRBJ2-7, the V gene TRBV6-6; a possible D gene is TRBD2 (6 bases). CDR1 and CDR2 (germline): MNHNY, SVGAGI (reference sequence). The CDR3 is 13 residues long. V lost 0 bases, J lost 7 bases, and 10 bases lay in between.

Here the CDR3 DNA reads TGTGCCAGCAGTTCGGGACAGGGGTACACCGGGGAGCTGTTTTTT. Residues: CASSSGQGYTGELFF. This chain links TRBV27 with TRBJ2-2, with 10 bases identical to TRBD1. V lost 4 bases and J lost 3; bases outside the gene matches: 2. The CDR3 totals 15 residues. Germline CDR1 MNHEY, CDR2 SMNVEV (reference sequence).

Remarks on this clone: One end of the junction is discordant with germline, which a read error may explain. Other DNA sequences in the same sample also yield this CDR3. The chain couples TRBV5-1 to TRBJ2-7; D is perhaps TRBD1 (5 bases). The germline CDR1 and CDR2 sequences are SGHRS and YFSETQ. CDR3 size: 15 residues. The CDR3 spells CASRDQLHSSYEQYF. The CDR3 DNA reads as TGTGCCAGCAGGGATCAACTACACTCCTCCTACGAGCAGTACTTC.

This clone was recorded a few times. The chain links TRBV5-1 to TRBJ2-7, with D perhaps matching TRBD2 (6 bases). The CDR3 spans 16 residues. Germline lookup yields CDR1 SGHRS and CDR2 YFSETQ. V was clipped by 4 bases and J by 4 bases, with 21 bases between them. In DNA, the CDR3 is TGCGCCAGCAGCCGCAACGAGCGGGTGAAGGATTACGAGCAGTACTTC. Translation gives CASSRNERVKDYEQYF.

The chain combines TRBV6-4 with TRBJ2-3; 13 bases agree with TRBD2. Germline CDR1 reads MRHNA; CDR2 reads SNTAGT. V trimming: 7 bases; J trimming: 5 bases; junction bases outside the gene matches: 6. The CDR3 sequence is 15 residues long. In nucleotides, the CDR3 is TGTGCCAGCAAGCGGACTAGCGGGGGCGGAGATACGCAGTATTTT. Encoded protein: CASKRTSGGGDTQYF.

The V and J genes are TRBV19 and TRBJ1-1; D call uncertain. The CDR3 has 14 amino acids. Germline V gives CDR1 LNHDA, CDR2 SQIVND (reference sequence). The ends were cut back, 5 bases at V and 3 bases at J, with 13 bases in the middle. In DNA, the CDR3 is TGTGCCAGTAGTGTTACTTACGGAGACACTGAAGCTTTCTTT. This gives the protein CASSVTYGDTEAFF.

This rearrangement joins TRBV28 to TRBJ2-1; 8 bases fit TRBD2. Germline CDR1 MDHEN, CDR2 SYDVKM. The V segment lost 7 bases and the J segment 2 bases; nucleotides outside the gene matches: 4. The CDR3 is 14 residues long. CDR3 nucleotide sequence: TGTGCCAGCACCTCTAGCGGGCCCTACAATGAGCAGTTCTTC. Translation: CASTSSGPYNEQFF. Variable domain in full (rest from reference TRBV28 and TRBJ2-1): DVKVTQSSRYLVKRTGEKVFLECVQDMDHENMFWYRQDPGLGLRLIYFSYDVKMKEKGDIPEGYSVSREKKERFSLILESASTNQTSMYLCASTSSGPYNEQFFGPGTRLTVL.

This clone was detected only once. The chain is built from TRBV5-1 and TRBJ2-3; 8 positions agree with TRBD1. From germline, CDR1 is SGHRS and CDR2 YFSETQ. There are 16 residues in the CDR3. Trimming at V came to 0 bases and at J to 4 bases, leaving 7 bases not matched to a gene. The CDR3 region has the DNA TGCGCCAGCAGCTTGGAGGGTGGCAGGGGGCCAGATACGCAGTATTTT. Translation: CASSLEGGRGPDTQYF.

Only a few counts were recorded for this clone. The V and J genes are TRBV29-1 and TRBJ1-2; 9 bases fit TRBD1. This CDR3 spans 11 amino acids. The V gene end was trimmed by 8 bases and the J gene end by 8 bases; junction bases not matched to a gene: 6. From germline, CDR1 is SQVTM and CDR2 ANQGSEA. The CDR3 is CSYRQGEGYTF. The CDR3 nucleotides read TGCAGCTATCGACAGGGGGAAGGCTACACCTTC.

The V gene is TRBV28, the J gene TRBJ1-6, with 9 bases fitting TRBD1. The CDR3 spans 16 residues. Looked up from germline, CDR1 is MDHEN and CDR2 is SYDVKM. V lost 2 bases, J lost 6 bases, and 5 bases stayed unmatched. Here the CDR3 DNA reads TGTGCCAGCAGTTTAAGTTGGACAGGGGTTAATTCACCCCTCCACTTT. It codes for CASSLSWTGVNSPLHF.

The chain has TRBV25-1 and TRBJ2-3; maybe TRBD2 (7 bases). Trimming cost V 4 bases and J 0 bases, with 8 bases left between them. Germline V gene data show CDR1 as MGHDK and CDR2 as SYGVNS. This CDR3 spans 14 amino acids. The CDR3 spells CASSAGGSTDTQYF. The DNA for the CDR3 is TGTGCCAGCAGTGCGGGGGGCAGCACAGATACGCAGTATTTT. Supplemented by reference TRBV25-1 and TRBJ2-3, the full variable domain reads EADIYQTPRYLVIGTGKKITLECSQTMGHDKMYWYQQDPGMELHLIHYSYGVNSTEKGDLSSESTVSRIRTEHFPLTLESARPSHTSQYLCASSAGGSTDTQYFGPGTRLTVL.

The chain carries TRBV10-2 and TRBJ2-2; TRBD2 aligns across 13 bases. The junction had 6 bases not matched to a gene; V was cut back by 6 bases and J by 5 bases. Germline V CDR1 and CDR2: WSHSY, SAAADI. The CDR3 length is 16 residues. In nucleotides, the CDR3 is TGCGCCAGCAGGAGGACTAGCGGGAGAGGGACCGGGGAGCTGTTTTTT. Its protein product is CASRRTSGRGTGELFF.

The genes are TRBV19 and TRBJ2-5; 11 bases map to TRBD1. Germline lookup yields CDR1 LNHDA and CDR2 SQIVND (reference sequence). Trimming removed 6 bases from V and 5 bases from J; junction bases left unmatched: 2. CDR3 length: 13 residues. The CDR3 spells CASRDRGQETQYF. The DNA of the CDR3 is TGTGCCAGTAGGGACAGGGGGCAGGAGACCCAGTACTTC.

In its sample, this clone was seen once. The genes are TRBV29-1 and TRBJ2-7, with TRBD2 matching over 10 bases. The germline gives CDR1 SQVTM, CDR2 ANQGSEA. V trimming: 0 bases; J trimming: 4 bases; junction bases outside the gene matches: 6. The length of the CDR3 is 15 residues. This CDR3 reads CSVEDRAGGLYEQYF. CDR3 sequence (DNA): TGCAGCGTTGAAGATAGAGCGGGAGGGCTGTACGAGCAGTACTTC.

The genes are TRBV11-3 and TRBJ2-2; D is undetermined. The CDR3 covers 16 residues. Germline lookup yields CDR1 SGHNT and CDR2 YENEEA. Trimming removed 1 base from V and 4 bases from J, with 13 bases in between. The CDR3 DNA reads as TGTGCCAGCAGCTTAGGATCAGGCCGGATCACCGGGGAGCTGTTTTTT. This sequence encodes CASSLGSGRITGELFF.

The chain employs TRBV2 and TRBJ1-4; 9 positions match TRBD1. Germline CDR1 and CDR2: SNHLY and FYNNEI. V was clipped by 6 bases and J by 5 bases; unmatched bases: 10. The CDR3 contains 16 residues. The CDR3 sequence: CASRVDRGESNEKLFF. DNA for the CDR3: TGTGCCAGCAGGGTGGACAGGGGCGAGTCAAATGAAAAACTGTTTTTT.

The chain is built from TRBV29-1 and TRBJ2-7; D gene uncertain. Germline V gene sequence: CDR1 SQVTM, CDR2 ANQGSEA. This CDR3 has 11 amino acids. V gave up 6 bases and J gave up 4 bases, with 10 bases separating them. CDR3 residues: CSVGGFYEQYF. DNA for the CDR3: TGCAGCGTAGGCGGATTTTACGAGCAGTACTTC.

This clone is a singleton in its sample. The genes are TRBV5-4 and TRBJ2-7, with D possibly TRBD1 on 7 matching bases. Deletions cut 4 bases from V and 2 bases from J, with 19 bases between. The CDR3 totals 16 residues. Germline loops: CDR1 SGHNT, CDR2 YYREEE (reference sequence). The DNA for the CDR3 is TGTGCCAGCAGCGAGGGGGCGAGGAGGGACACCTACGAGCAGTACTTC. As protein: CASSEGARRDTYEQYF.

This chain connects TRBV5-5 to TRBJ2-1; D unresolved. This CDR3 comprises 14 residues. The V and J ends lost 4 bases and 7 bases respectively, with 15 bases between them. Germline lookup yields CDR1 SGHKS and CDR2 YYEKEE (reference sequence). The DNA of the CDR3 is TGTGCCAGCAGCCCCAGCGTCGTGGCAAATGAGCAGTTCTTC. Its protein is CASSPSVVANEQFF.